The 10 T cell receptor beta chains below were found in one sample sequenced in a study of beta chain features in type 1 diabetes. Study findings and constraints: Within each of all four CD4+ subsets, Type 1 diabetes patients had TCRB CDR3s that were moderately but significantly shorter.

Their antigen targets remain unknown. The whole isolated RNA underwent reverse transcription, so sequencing captured expressed TCRB transcripts. Sequenced by immunoSEQ multiplex PCR; TCRdb stores in-frame clones only, minus some. The sample has hundreds of thousands of clones, approximately 11% seen once. Sequences were obtained from naive CD4+ T cells from blood. The receptor set was obtained from a young man with type 1 diabetes.

In its sample, this clone was seen a few times. The rearrangement joins TRBV6-1 to TRBJ2-1; 8 bases are shared with TRBD1. V was clipped by 4 bases and J by 9 bases; unmatched bases: 2. Germline V gene data show CDR1 as MNHNS and CDR2 as SASEGT. This CDR3 region has 12 residues. Here the CDR3 reads CASSVDRGEQFF. CDR3 coding DNA: TGTGCCAGCAGTGTTGACAGGGGTGAGCAGTTCTTC.

This rearrangement joins TRBV6-1 to TRBJ1-5, with TRBD1 matching 7 bases. Germline lookup yields CDR1 MNHNS and CDR2 SASEGT. The CDR3 has 15 amino acids. V lost 6 bases to trimming and J lost 3 bases; unmatched junction nucleotides: 8. The CDR3 reads CASSNRQGPNQPQHF. The CDR3 nucleotides are TGTGCCAGCAGCAACCGACAGGGTCCCAATCAGCCCCAGCATTTT.

This clone was seen a few times. The CDR3 DNA sequence: TGTGCCGTACTCGGGGGAGGGGATGAGCAGTTCTTC. Amino acids: CAVLGGGDEQFF. The rearrangement uses TRBV10-3 and TRBJ2-1; 7 positions agree with TRBD2. The length of the CDR3 is 12 residues. V was pared by 11 bases and J by 8 bases, with 9 bases of the junction left unmatched. CDR1 is ENHRY, CDR2 SYGVKD, per germline.

This clone came up a few times. J is TRBJ2-7 and V is TRBV7-9, with D possibly being TRBD1 (5 bases). Trimming pared 4 bases from V and 6 bases from J, leaving 10 bases between. Looked up from germline, CDR1 is SEHNR and CDR2 is FQNEAQ (reference sequence). The CDR3 runs to 12 residues. CDR3 bases: TGTGCCAGCAGCTCACAGGAAAGCGAGCAGTACTTC. This gives the protein CASSSQESEQYF.

This sequence joins TRBV27 and TRBJ2-7; D is perhaps TRBD1 (5 bases). Germline V gene lookup returns CDR1 MNHEY and CDR2 SMNVEV (reference sequence). The V end was cut by 4 bases, the J end by 4 bases, with 8 bases between. The CDR3 runs to 12 residues. This chain's CDR3 is CASSSQGYEQYF. The CDR3 DNA reads as TGTGCCAGCAGTTCCCAGGGATACGAGCAGTACTTC.

This clone was seen a few times. The CDR3 DNA reads as TGTGCCAGCAGGTCCGAAAGGGAGGATCAGCCCCAGCATTTT. Translated: CASRSEREDQPQHF. The V call is TRBV6-5, the J call TRBJ1-5, with unresolved D. V was cut by 6 bases and J by 5 bases, with 14 bases left in between. The V gene's germline CDR1 is MNHEY and CDR2 SVGAGI. The CDR3 is made up of 14 amino acids.

The rearrangement links TRBV10-3 to TRBJ1-1; 9 nucleotides agree with TRBD1. V lost 9 bases, J lost 0 bases, and 2 bases stayed unmatched. CDR1 and CDR2 (germline): ENHRY, SYGVKD. The CDR3 runs to 13 residues. The CDR3 loop is CAMTGGLNTEAFF. The CDR3 region has the DNA TGTGCCATGACAGGGGGGCTGAACACTGAAGCTTTCTTT.

The rearrangement uses TRBV7-3 and TRBJ2-4, with 8 bases identical to TRBD1. The CDR3 consists of 13 residues. V shed 5 bases, J shed 8 bases, and the junction held 5 bases outside the gene matches. Germline CDR1 SGHTA, CDR2 FQGTGA. CDR3 bases: TGTGCCAGCAGCCCGGCAGGGGGCTACATTCAGTACTTC. Residues: CASSPAGGYIQYF.

In its sample, this clone was seen a few times. V gene TRBV6-5 combines with J gene TRBJ1-2, with D possibly matching TRBD1 (5 bases). The CDR3 totals 13 residues. Trimming took off 4 bases at V and 6 bases at J, with 12 bases between the two ends. Germline V gene sequence: CDR1 MNHEY, CDR2 SVGAGI. This chain's CDR3 is CASSLPGMDGYTF. CDR3 bases: TGTGCCAGCAGTTTGCCAGGGATGGATGGCTACACCTTC.

This clone was counted between two and nine times. The J gene is TRBJ1-2, the V gene TRBV11-2, with 9 nucleotides matching TRBD1. This CDR3 is built from 14 residues. CDR1 and CDR2 (germline): SGHAT, FQNNGV. The junction had 6 bases not matched to a gene; V was cut back by 5 bases and J by 5 bases. CDR3 protein: CASSPTGGEYGYTF. The CDR3 nucleotides read TGTGCCAGCAGCCCGACAGGGGGAGAGTATGGCTACACCTTC.